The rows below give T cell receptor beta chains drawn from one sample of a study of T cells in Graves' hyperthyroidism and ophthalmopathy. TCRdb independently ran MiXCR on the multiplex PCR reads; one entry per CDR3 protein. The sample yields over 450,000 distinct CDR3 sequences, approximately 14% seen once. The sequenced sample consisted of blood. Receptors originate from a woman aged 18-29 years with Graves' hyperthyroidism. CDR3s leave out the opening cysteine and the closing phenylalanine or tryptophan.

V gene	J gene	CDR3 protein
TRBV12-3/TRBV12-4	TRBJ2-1	ASSPSQSSYNEQF
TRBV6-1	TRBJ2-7	ASTGAPGLAGINAYEQY
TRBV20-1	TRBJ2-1	SARGSRLAHEQF
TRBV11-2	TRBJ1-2	ASSTRDRGIMDGYT
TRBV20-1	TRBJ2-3	SARDVAGETDTQY
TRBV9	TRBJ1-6	ASSPPPGSSSPLH
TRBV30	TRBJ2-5	AWSVPQTQY
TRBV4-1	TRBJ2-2	ASSQSGAPGELF
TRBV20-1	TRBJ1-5	SARLPPGQGINQPQH
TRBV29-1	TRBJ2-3	SFNSGRAVLDTQY
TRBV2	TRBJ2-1	ASSGQGAVNEQF
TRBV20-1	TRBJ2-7	SADTGTEAYEQY
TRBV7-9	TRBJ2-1	ASSLGLGGDNEQF
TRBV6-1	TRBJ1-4	ASSRTYRGPSANEKLF
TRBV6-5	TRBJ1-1	ASSYGGPDTEAF
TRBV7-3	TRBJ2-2	ASSLGGRTTGELF
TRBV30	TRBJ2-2	AWSKAANTGELF
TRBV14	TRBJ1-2	ASSQEEAVNYGYT
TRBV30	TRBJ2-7	AWSAAGVEQY
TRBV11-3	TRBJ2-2	ASSLLSGINTGELF
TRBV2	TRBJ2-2	ASEQAAANTGELF
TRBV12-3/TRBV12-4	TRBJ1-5	ASSFPGNQPQH
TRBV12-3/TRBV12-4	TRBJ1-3	ASSHGDRGNTIY
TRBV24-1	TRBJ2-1	ATEGGSNEQF
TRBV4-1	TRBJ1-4	ASSQDYRGRGEKLF
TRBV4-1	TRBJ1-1	ASSPRLRDTEAF
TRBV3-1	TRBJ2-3	ASSQDRADTDTQY
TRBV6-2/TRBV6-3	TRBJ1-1	ASRPSDSEAF
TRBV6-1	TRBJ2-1	ASRDTSGGYNEQF
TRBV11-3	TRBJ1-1	ASSQSGQGKAEAF
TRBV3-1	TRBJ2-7	ASSPMKTVSYEQY
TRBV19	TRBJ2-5	ASSGTGSFAETQY
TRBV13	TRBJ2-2	ASLAGGTGELF
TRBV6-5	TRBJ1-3	ASSYSGDDGNTIY
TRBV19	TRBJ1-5	ASSIGRMGQTGKH
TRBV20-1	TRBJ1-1	SATDKAEAF
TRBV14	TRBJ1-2	ASSQVDRAYGYT
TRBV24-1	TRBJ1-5	ATRRTGDNQPQH
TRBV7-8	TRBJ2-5	ASSLLLAAQETQY
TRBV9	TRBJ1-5	ASSVSGRDQPQH
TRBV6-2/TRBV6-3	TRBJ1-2	ASSYPPTDYGYT
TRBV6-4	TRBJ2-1	ASSQEHSYNEQF
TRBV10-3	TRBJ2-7	AISEDLTGSYEQY
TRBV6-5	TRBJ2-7	ASSYSSPALSYEQY
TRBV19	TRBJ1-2	ASSINNYGYT
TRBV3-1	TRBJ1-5	ASSQDRQAHQH
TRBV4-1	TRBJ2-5	AGAHREAPQETQY
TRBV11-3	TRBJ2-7	ASSPRGGDYEQY
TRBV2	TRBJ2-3	ASTPGIDTQY
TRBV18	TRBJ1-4	ASSPRDKDELF